The next 25 T cell receptor beta chains were all read from a single sample in a study of T cell repertoires in cytomegalovirus infection. A single record per CDR3 protein comes from TCRdb applying MiXCR to the reads. The profile shows around 710,000 distinct CDR3 sequences, 25% to 35% of them singletons. Their recognized antigens are unknown. Here the sequenced sample was cultured CD8+ T cells from PBMCs, taken from culture after CMV antigen stimulation. The receptors come from a human donor in good health (CMV status not recorded). Some clones in this sample may be carry-over from other donors' samples.

DNA for the CDR3: TGTGCCAGTAGTATAGCCCAGAGCTCCTACAATGAGCAGTTCTTC. Translating gives CASSIAQSSYNEQFF. V and J are TRBV19 and TRBJ2-1; D gene uncertain. Germline CDR1 reads LNHDA; CDR2 reads SQIVND (reference sequence). This CDR3 is 15 amino acids long. The V and J ends lost 1 base and 0 bases respectively, with 7 bases between them.

This clonotype was seen a handful of times. The V call is TRBV27, the J call TRBJ1-5; 7 positions match TRBD1. The CDR3 spans 17 residues. Per germline, CDR1 MNHEY and CDR2 SMNVEV (reference sequence). The ends lost 6 bases at V and 0 bases at J; junction bases unmatched: 11. CDR3 sequence (DNA): TGTGCCAGCAGCAAAGGGACAGTCCCAGCTAGCAATCAGCCCCAGCATTTT. Amino acids: CASSKGTVPASNQPQHF.

The chain has TRBV4-1 and TRBJ2-5; TRBD2 matches 10 bases. The CDR3 is 15 amino acids. V gave up 4 bases and J gave up 7 bases; unmatched junction bases: 9. Germline CDR1 and CDR2: MGHRA and YSYEKL. The CDR3 region is CASSPDGASGGTQYF. In nucleotides, the CDR3 is TGCGCCAGCAGCCCAGACGGGGCTAGCGGGGGGACCCAGTACTTC.

This clonotype was seen at least ten times. The chain combines TRBV7-8 with TRBJ2-2; D gene uncertain. The CDR3 length is 16 residues. Trimming pared 4 bases from V and 1 base from J, leaving 13 bases between. The germline CDR1 and CDR2 sequences are SGHVS and FQNEAQ. CDR3: CASSSASRGNTGELFF. The CDR3 DNA reads as TGTGCCAGCAGCTCTGCCTCGCGCGGGAACACCGGGGAGCTGTTTTTT.

V usage is TRBV27 and J usage is TRBJ2-2; TRBD2 is a possible D gene (6 bases). Trimming shortened V by 5 bases and J by 3 bases, and 10 bases separated the two germline ends. CDR3 length: 14 residues. Germline V gene data show CDR1 as MNHEY and CDR2 as SMNVEV (reference sequence). The chain's CDR3 is CASSGPGDTGELFF. The CDR3 DNA is TGTGCCAGCAGTGGGCCGGGGGACACCGGGGAGCTGTTTTTT.

The CDR3 spells CASSKTTSGNQPQHF. CDR3 sequence (DNA): TGTGCCAGCAGCAAAACAACGTCGGGCAATCAGCCCCAGCATTTT. The chain links TRBV7-9 to TRBJ1-5, with D unclear. The ends were cut back, 5 bases at V and 2 bases at J, with 13 bases in the middle. CDR1 and CDR2 from the germline V gene are SEHNR and FQNEAQ (reference sequence). The CDR3 is made up of 15 amino acids.

This chain connects TRBV19 to TRBJ1-1; D ambiguous. The V and J ends lost 1 base and 0 bases respectively, with 6 bases between them. CDR1 and CDR2 (germline): LNHDA, SQIVND (reference sequence). This CDR3 comprises 14 residues. The CDR3 DNA reads TGTGCCAGTAGTATAGCGATAATGAACACTGAAGCTTTCTTT. Encoded protein: CASSIAIMNTEAFF.

This clonotype was observed at least ten times. One junction end disagrees with the germline gene, perhaps due to a read error. The chain links TRBV7-6 to TRBJ1-4; 8 bases match TRBD1. Germline CDR1 is SGHVS and CDR2 is FNYEAQ. The CDR3 extends over 14 amino acids. The CDR3 DNA follows: TGTGCCAGCAGCTACGGACAGGGAGGGGAAACTAAGGTTTTT. This gives the protein CASSYGQGGETKVF. Looking up the rest from reference TRBV7-6 and TRBJ1-4 gives the full variable domain: GAGVSQSPRYKVTKRGQDVALRCDPISGHVSLYWYRQALGQGPEFLTYFNYEAQQDKSGLPNDRFSAERPEGSISTLTIQRTEQRDSAMYRCASSYGQGGETKVFGSGTQLSVL.

The V call is TRBV14, the J call TRBJ1-4; no clear D gene. V lost 1 base to trimming and J lost 8 bases, with 14 bases between them. This CDR3 has 15 amino acids. Germline CDR1 SGHDN, CDR2 FVKESK. The CDR3 coding sequence is TGTGCCAGCAGCCAAGGTTGGGGAGTAAGAGAAAAACTGTTTTTT. This sequence encodes CASSQGWGVREKLFF.

This clonotype occurred a few times. The V and J genes are TRBV5-6 and TRBJ1-4, with D unresolved. This CDR3 spans 12 amino acids. The germline gives CDR1 SGHDT, CDR2 YYEEEE. Trimming cost V 1 base and J 11 bases, with 9 bases left between them. CDR3 loop: CASSLSNGKLFF. CDR3 DNA sequence: TGTGCCAGCAGCTTGTCGAACGGTAAACTGTTTTTT.

The CDR3 DNA sequence: TGTGCCAGCAGTTTGTATGGGAACGAGCAGTACGTC. It yields the protein CASSLYGNEQYV. V and J are TRBV12-3 or TRBV12-4 and TRBJ2-7; D not resolved. The CDR3 runs to 12 residues. V lost 3 bases and J lost 5, with 8 bases in between.

The V and J genes are TRBV7-3 and TRBJ2-1, with D perhaps given as TRBD1 or TRBD2 (5 bases each). V shed 1 base and J shed 7 bases, with 11 bases lying between them. The CDR3 contains 14 residues. The germline V gene has CDR1 SGHTA and CDR2 FQGTGA. CDR3 sequence (DNA): TGTGCCAGCAGCTTAAGGGACCCGGGGAATGAGCAGTTCTTC. Translating it yields CASSLRDPGNEQFF.

The chain is built from TRBV7-9 and TRBJ1-1; possible D gene TRBD1, 6 bases. This CDR3 contains 14 residues. The V end lost 2 bases, the J end lost 2 bases, and 9 bases lay between the germline ends. Germline V lookup: CDR1 SEHNR, CDR2 FQNEAQ (reference sequence). CDR3 sequence: CASSLKGVNTEAFF. The CDR3 DNA sequence: TGTGCCAGCAGCTTAAAGGGGGTTAACACTGAAGCTTTCTTT.

V and J are TRBV2 and TRBJ2-3; no clear D. Trimming stripped 7 bases from V and 6 bases from J, with 14 bases between. The CDR3 contains 13 residues. The germline gives CDR1 SNHLY, CDR2 FYNNEI. CDR3 loop: CASMTPTYDTQYF. CDR3 DNA: TGTGCCAGCATGACACCCACTTATGATACGCAGTATTTT.

The V and J genes are TRBV6-5 and TRBJ1-1; no reliable D call. V shed 0 bases and J shed 1 base, with 9 bases lying between them. This CDR3 spans 15 amino acids. Germline CDR1 MNHEY, CDR2 SVGAGI. The CDR3 reads CASSYSIVPNTEAFF. For the CDR3, the DNA is TGTGCCAGCAGTTACTCGATCGTCCCGAACACTGAAGCTTTCTTT.

The chain employs TRBV27 and TRBJ2-5; D call uncertain. V was shortened by 1 base and J by 2 bases, with 8 bases between the two germline ends. The CDR3 loop spans 14 amino acids. Per the germline V gene, CDR1 is MNHEY and CDR2 is SMNVEV (reference sequence). The CDR3 nucleotides are TGTGCCAGCAGTTTATTAGAGGCTCAAGAGACCCAGTACTTC. Translating gives CASSLLEAQETQYF.

This clonotype was observed a few times. The junction departs from the called germline gene at one end, perhaps through a read error. V gene TRBV7-7 combines with J gene TRBJ2-1; 7 nucleotides line up with TRBD1. Looked up from germline, CDR1 is SSHAT and CDR2 is FNYEAQ (reference sequence). This CDR3 is 15 amino acids long. The chain's CDR3 is CASSLSPMTGIEQFF. In DNA form, the CDR3 reads TGTGCTAGCAGCTTATCCCCAATGACAGGGATCGAGCAGTTCTTC. The full variable domain, with the rest looked up from reference TRBV7-7 and TRBJ2-1, is GAGVSQSPRYKVTKRGQDVTLRCDPISSHATLYWYQQALGQGPEFLTYFNYEAQPDKSGLPSDRFSAERPEGSISTLTIQRTEQRDSAMYRCASSLSPMTGIEQFFGPGTRLTVL.

The V and J genes are TRBV27 and TRBJ1-6; a weak D match, TRBD1 (6 bases). V dropped 1 base and J dropped 8 bases, with 6 bases sitting between them. The V gene's germline CDR1 is MNHEY and CDR2 SMNVEV (reference sequence). The CDR3 sequence is 13 residues long. The CDR3 reads CASSLWGHSPLHF. CDR3 sequence (DNA): TGTGCCAGCAGTTTATGGGGGCATTCACCCCTCCACTTT.

The chain combines TRBV27 with TRBJ1-2; a possible D gene is TRBD1 (5 bases). Germline loops: CDR1 MNHEY, CDR2 SMNVEV (reference sequence). The CDR3 is made up of 11 amino acids. V dropped 6 bases and J dropped 8 bases, with 10 bases sitting between them. The CDR3 sequence: CASRGDEGYTF. CDR3 in DNA: TGTGCCAGCAGGGGGGACGAAGGCTACACCTTC.

The chain links TRBV13 to TRBJ2-7; 9 bases map to TRBD1. The germline gives CDR1 PRHDT, CDR2 FYEKMQ (reference sequence). The trim removed 5 bases at V and 3 bases at J, leaving 8 bases unmatched. The CDR3 runs to 15 residues. The CDR3 region has the DNA TGTGCCAGCAGCCAGGGACAGGGAACCGACTACGAGCAGTACGTC. Translation gives CASSQGQGTDYEQYV.

The rearrangement uses TRBV6-6 and TRBJ2-7, with a tentative D call TRBD1 (5 bases). Between the trimmed V and J ends, which lost 0 bases and 0 bases, there was a span of 12 bases. This CDR3 has 16 residues. The germline V gene encodes CDR1 MNHNY and CDR2 SVGAGI (reference sequence). The CDR3 sequence is CASSYSTAASSYEQYV. The CDR3 nucleotides are TGTGCCAGCAGTTACTCGACAGCCGCTAGCTCCTACGAGCAGTACGTC.

The chain employs TRBV19 and TRBJ2-3, with unresolved D. The CDR3 extends over 12 amino acids. Germline values: CDR1 LNHDA, CDR2 SQIVND (reference sequence). The germline V and J ends were trimmed by 4 bases and 3 bases, with 5 bases remaining between them. The CDR3 DNA sequence: TGTGCCAGTAGTACAGCGACAGATACGCAGTATTTT. Translating it yields CASSTATDTQYF.

The CDR3 bases are TGTGCCAGCAGTTACAATGCCTACGAGCAGTACGTC. It encodes CASSYNAYEQYV. V gene TRBV6-6 combines with J gene TRBJ2-7; D gene unclear. This CDR3 has 12 residues. The V gene lost 2 bases and the J gene lost 2 bases, with 4 bases spanning the gap. The germline CDR1 and CDR2 sequences are MNHNY and SVGAGI (reference sequence).

The chain has TRBV7-6 and TRBJ2-7; D gene ambiguous. This CDR3 has 11 amino acids. The ends were cut back, 8 bases at V and 4 bases at J, with 9 bases in the middle. Germline CDR1 reads SGHVS; CDR2 reads FNYEAQ. The CDR3 nucleotides are TGTGCCAGCGGGATTGGGTACGAGCAGTACGTC. It translates to CASGIGYEQYV.

This clonotype occurred many times. The chain combines TRBV7-8 with TRBJ2-5, with 16 bases that match TRBD2. Germline values: CDR1 SGHVS, CDR2 FQNEAQ. V lost 3 bases, J lost 2 bases, and 6 bases stayed unmatched. CDR3 length: 18 residues. CDR3 sequence: CASSFGTSGGAWQETQYF. The CDR3 DNA follows: TGTGCCAGCAGCTTCGGGACTAGCGGGGGGGCGTGGCAAGAGACCCAGTACTTC.